The 28 T cell receptor beta chains reported below all come from one sample, sequenced in a study of shared clonotypes between healthy human individuals. Clones were read by immunoSEQ multiplex PCR, and TCRdb kept only the in-frame ones, dropping some. The repertoire holds under 2,500,000 clones, with 90% to 96% as singletons. Sequencing used naive CD4+ T cells sorted from blood. Noted subset: CD45RA+ positively selected. The receptor source for this set is a man aged 18 to 30 in good health.

The V and J genes are TRBV7-9 and TRBJ1-3; TRBD1 matches at 8 bases. With 2 bases clipped from V and 3 bases from J, the junction kept 3 bases outside the gene matches. The CDR3 sequence is 15 residues long. CDR1 and CDR2 (germline): SEHNR, FQNEAQ (reference sequence). CDR3 sequence: CASSLSGGSGNTIYF. CDR3 in DNA: TGTGCCAGCAGCTTATCAGGGGGCAGTGGAAACACCATATATTTT.

V and J are TRBV7-2 and TRBJ2-7; no firm D call. V lost 6 bases and J lost 3, with 9 bases in between. The germline gives CDR1 SGHTA, CDR2 FQGNSA. This CDR3 region has 12 residues. The CDR3: CASRLDGYEQYF. For the CDR3, the DNA is TGTGCCAGCAGATTGGACGGCTACGAGCAGTACTTC.

Regarding this clone: Its ends do not fully match the called genes, so a read error is possible. This chain joins TRBV7-9 and TRBJ2-3; D is uncertain. CDR1 and CDR2 (germline): SEHNR, FQNEAQ (reference sequence). The CDR3 length is 12 residues. CDR3 amino acids: CASSLGQVSFPF. CDR3 sequence (DNA): TGTGCCAGCAGCTTAGGTCAGGTGAGCTTCCCTTTT.

V gene TRBV6-5 combines with J gene TRBJ1-2; D gene uncertain. Germline CDR1 and CDR2: MNHEY and SVGAGI. The CDR3 consists of 13 residues. Trimming removed 7 bases at V and 2 bases at J, with 11 bases between. The CDR3 bases are TGTGCCAGCACCCCGGACTCCAACTATGGCTACACCTTC. Its protein is CASTPDSNYGYTF.

CDR3 sequence (DNA): TGTGCCAGTAGTGAGACCCCGGGGCTAGCGGGAGGAACGAACACCGGGGAGCTGTTTTTT. Amino acid sequence: CASSETPGLAGGTNTGELFF. The chain combines TRBV19 with TRBJ2-2; 11 bases match TRBD2. The CDR3 covers 20 residues. Germline V gene sequence: CDR1 LNHDA, CDR2 SQIVND (reference sequence). After removal of 5 bases from V and 0 bases from J, the junction contained 14 bases not matched to a gene.

The chain links TRBV19 to TRBJ2-7; TRBD2 matches at 7 bases. This CDR3 has 14 residues. Germline CDR1 is LNHDA and CDR2 is SQIVND (reference sequence). After removal of 5 bases from V and 3 bases from J, the junction contained 7 bases not matched to a gene. The CDR3 sequence: CASSRVSGYYEQYF. The CDR3 nucleotides are TGTGCCAGTAGTCGAGTTAGCGGGTACTACGAGCAGTACTTC.

This clone appeared once. The chain links TRBV2 to TRBJ2-1; D remains ambiguous. Trimming pared 0 bases from V and 9 bases from J, leaving 9 bases between. The CDR3 loop spans 13 amino acids. CDR1 is SNHLY, CDR2 FYNNEI, per germline. The CDR3 nucleotides are TGTGCCAGCAGTGAAGCATCGATCGGTGAGCAGTTCTTC. It codes for CASSEASIGEQFF.

The V call is TRBV6-1, the J call TRBJ1-4; D unclear. The ends were cut back, 4 bases at V and 3 bases at J, with 9 bases in the middle. The CDR3 loop spans 14 amino acids. Germline V lookup: CDR1 MNHNS, CDR2 SASEGT. The DNA of the CDR3 is TGTGCCAGCAGTGTCATCGGACCTAATGAAAAACTGTTTTTT. Translation gives CASSVIGPNEKLFF.

The chain combines TRBV18 with TRBJ1-2; weak D call: TRBD1 (5 bases). Germline-derived CDR1 and CDR2 are KGHSH and LQKENI. This CDR3 spans 15 amino acids. V dropped 3 bases and J dropped 5 bases, with 16 bases sitting between them. The DNA for the CDR3 is TGTGCCAGCTCACCGCAACGGGGTGAGGGGTATGGCTACACCTTC. Residues: CASSPQRGEGYGYTF.

The rearrangement uses TRBV10-1 and TRBJ2-2, with unresolved D. CDR1 WNHNN and CDR2 SYGVQD come from the germline V gene (reference sequence). V shed 4 bases and J shed 4 bases, with 4 bases lying between them. The CDR3 loop spans 12 amino acids. This chain's CDR3 is CASSGFTGELFF. The CDR3, as DNA: TGCGCCAGCAGTGGCTTCACCGGGGAGCTGTTTTTT.

The gene calls are TRBV13 and TRBJ1-6; TRBD1 aligns across 11 bases. This CDR3 is built from 17 residues. V lost 10 bases, J lost 6 bases, and 14 bases stayed unmatched. CDR1 PRHDT and CDR2 FYEKMQ come from the germline V gene (reference sequence). In DNA, the CDR3 is TGTGCCACCTCTCCCGGGACAGGGGGTAACGTTAATTCACCCCTCCACTTT. It encodes CATSPGTGGNVNSPLHF.

The count of this clone is one. The chain employs TRBV6-5 and TRBJ2-7; tentatively, D is TRBD2 (5 bases). The V gene lost 5 bases and the J gene lost 6 bases, with 14 bases spanning the gap. The germline gives CDR1 MNHEY, CDR2 SVGAGI. The CDR3 covers 13 residues. CDR3 residues: CASSVPGSLEQYF. The CDR3 nucleotides read TGTGCCAGCAGTGTCCCGGGGTCTCTCGAGCAGTACTTC.

The chain combines TRBV6-1 with TRBJ1-4, with D unclear. Germline V gene data show CDR1 as MNHNS and CDR2 as SASEGT. The V and J ends lost 7 bases and 7 bases respectively, with 13 bases between them. CDR3 size: 13 residues. CDR3: CASKGQPAEKLFF. In nucleotides, the CDR3 is TGTGCCAGCAAGGGCCAGCCCGCTGAAAAACTGTTTTTT.

The genes are TRBV6-5 and TRBJ1-1; D possibly corresponds to TRBD1 (5 bases). There are 13 residues in the CDR3. The germline V and J ends were trimmed by 5 bases and 7 bases, with 14 bases remaining between them. Germline lookup yields CDR1 MNHEY and CDR2 SVGAGI. The CDR3 sequence: CASSVSGWNEAFF. CDR3 DNA sequence: TGTGCCAGCAGTGTCTCAGGGTGGAATGAAGCTTTCTTT.

The chain recombines TRBV6-5 with TRBJ1-2; TRBD1 matches 10 bases. The V and J ends lost 5 bases and 8 bases, in that order; junction bases with no gene match: 11. This CDR3 is built from 15 residues. The germline V gene has CDR1 MNHEY and CDR2 SVGAGI. The CDR3 sequence: CASSPQTGGAWGYTF. CDR3 in DNA: TGTGCCAGCAGTCCCCAGACAGGGGGCGCTTGGGGCTACACCTTC.

This clone showed up just once. The chain combines TRBV19 with TRBJ2-1; TRBD2 aligns across 7 bases. V lost 4 bases to trimming and J lost 0 bases; unmatched junction nucleotides: 3. Germline V gives CDR1 LNHDA, CDR2 SQIVND (reference sequence). The CDR3 consists of 15 residues. CDR3 in amino acids: CASSTGTISYNEQFF. For the CDR3, the DNA is TGTGCCAGTAGTACCGGGACTATCTCCTACAATGAGCAGTTCTTC.

The V call is TRBV9, the J call TRBJ2-6; D gene uncertain. Looked up from germline, CDR1 is SGDLS and CDR2 is YYNGEE. The CDR3 runs to 17 residues. V dropped 0 bases and J dropped 0 bases, with 10 bases sitting between them. CDR3 residues: CASSVAPQRSGANVLTF. For the CDR3, the DNA is TGTGCCAGCAGCGTAGCTCCCCAGCGCTCTGGGGCCAACGTCCTGACTTTC.

The count of this clone is one. The J gene is TRBJ2-5, the V gene TRBV29-1; maybe TRBD1 (5 bases). The V end lost 8 bases, the J end lost 1 base, and 17 bases lay between the germline ends. Germline-derived CDR1 and CDR2 are SQVTM and ANQGSEA. This CDR3 is built from 14 residues. The CDR3, as DNA: TGCAGCTCCGCAGGTTCGACAGCCCAAGAGACCCAGTACTTC. This sequence encodes CSSAGSTAQETQYF.

This chain uses TRBV5-1 with TRBJ2-1; D gene ambiguous. This CDR3 comprises 13 residues. Germline loops: CDR1 SGHRS, CDR2 YFSETQ. The ends were cut back, 0 bases at V and 9 bases at J, with 10 bases in the middle. The chain's CDR3 is CASSLATVGEQFF. The CDR3 DNA reads as TGCGCCAGCAGCTTGGCGACTGTGGGTGAGCAGTTCTTC.

CDR3 in DNA: TGTGCCAGCCGACCGGGCTACTCCTACGAGCAGTACTTC. This gives the protein CASRPGYSYEQYF. The chain joins TRBV6-5 to TRBJ2-7; D gene unclear. The length of the CDR3 is 13 residues. Trimming left V 8 bases short and J 0 bases short, with 11 bases between. Germline loops: CDR1 MNHEY, CDR2 SVGAGI.

This clone was observed a single time. The rearrangement joins TRBV6-6 to TRBJ2-2; TRBD2 matches 9 bases. The V gene end was trimmed by 5 bases and the J gene end by 7 bases; junction bases not matched to a gene: 11. Germline V gene data show CDR1 as MNHNY and CDR2 as SVGAGI (reference sequence). CDR3 length equals 16 residues. The CDR3 here is CASSTSDSGGIGELFF. The CDR3 nucleotides are TGTGCCAGCAGTACTTCCGATAGCGGGGGTATCGGGGAGCTGTTTTTT.

This chain connects TRBV25-1 to TRBJ1-2; D is possibly TRBD1 (6 bases). The CDR3 contains 14 residues. Trimming removed 2 bases from V and 4 bases from J, with 11 bases in between. Germline V gives CDR1 MGHDK, CDR2 SYGVNS. CDR3 sequence: CASSEGQGTYGYTF. The CDR3 DNA is TGTGCCAGCAGTGAAGGGCAGGGGACCTATGGCTACACCTTC.

The gene calls are TRBV11-2 and TRBJ2-7, with D perhaps assigned TRBD1 or TRBD2 (6 bases each). V lost 3 bases and J 1 base, leaving 13 bases between the germline ends. Germline V gene sequence: CDR1 SGHAT, CDR2 FQNNGV. The length of the CDR3 is 15 residues. In DNA, the CDR3 is TGTGCCAGCAGCTTGAGGGGGGCGGGATCCTACGAGCAGTACTTC. This codes for CASSLRGAGSYEQYF.

The chain uses TRBV5-1 and TRBJ2-2; tentative D call: TRBD1 (5 bases). This CDR3 region has 16 residues. Germline V gene lookup returns CDR1 SGHRS and CDR2 YFSETQ. V lost 2 bases and J 6 bases, leaving 17 bases between the germline ends. CDR3 amino acids: CASSLQVPESAGELFF. The CDR3 DNA reads TGCGCCAGCAGCTTACAGGTCCCCGAAAGCGCCGGGGAGCTGTTTTTT.

This clone has just one count. The genes are TRBV2 and TRBJ2-7; a weak D match, TRBD2 (7 bases). This CDR3 comprises 13 residues. Germline CDR1 reads SNHLY; CDR2 reads FYNNEI. Trimming removed 11 bases at V and 4 bases at J, with 18 bases between. The CDR3 DNA is TGTGCCGGGGGACGGGGGGCAACGTACGAGCAGTACTTC. Translation: CAGGRGATYEQYF.

The V and J genes are TRBV7-3 and TRBJ2-1, with 9 nucleotides matching TRBD1. CDR3 size: 17 residues. V was clipped by 6 bases and J by 0 bases; unmatched bases: 9. Germline V lookup: CDR1 SGHTA, CDR2 FQGTGA. The CDR3, as DNA: TGTGCCAGCAGTCATTACCGGGACAGGGTCTCCTACAATGAGCAGTTCTTC. Translated: CASSHYRDRVSYNEQFF.

This clone was seen a single time. The V gene is TRBV18, the J gene TRBJ2-5, with 8 bases that match TRBD1. The CDR3 consists of 16 residues. Germline trimming cut 3 bases from V and 0 bases from J; bases unmatched to any gene: 6. The V gene's germline CDR1 is KGHSH and CDR2 LQKENI. The CDR3 DNA follows: TGTGCCAGCTCACCGGGAACAGGGGGTTACCAAGAGACCCAGTACTTC. It codes for CASSPGTGGYQETQYF.

This clone was recorded once. The chain couples TRBV2 to TRBJ2-5; 8 bases match TRBD2. This CDR3 is built from 14 residues. Germline CDR1 reads SNHLY; CDR2 reads FYNNEI. V was clipped by 2 bases and J by 7 bases; unmatched bases: 6. The CDR3 protein is CASSEITAGGTQYF. The CDR3 DNA reads TGTGCCAGCAGTGAAATCACGGCGGGAGGGACCCAGTACTTC.